Listed here are 3 T cell receptor beta chains from one sample, sequenced in a study of neurological immune-mediated disorders. TCRdb analysed the 5' RACE reads with MiXCR anew, one entry per CDR3 protein. The table shows over 45,000 distinct CDR3 sequences, with approximately 3.5% occurring only once. The source material was PBMCs. The receptors here all came from a man aged 40-49 years with multiple sclerosis.

This clonotype was seen at least ten times. The chain has TRBV3-1 and TRBJ1-1; TRBD1 matches 7 bases. Germline V gene sequence: CDR1 LGHDT, CDR2 YNNKEL (reference sequence). This CDR3 region has 13 residues. The ends lost 6 bases at V and 4 bases at J; junction bases unmatched: 5. CDR3 region: CASRPTGVTEAFF. In nucleotides, the CDR3 is TGTGCCAGCAGACCAACAGGGGTCACTGAAGCTTTCTTT.

This clonotype appeared many times. V and J are TRBV29-1 and TRBJ2-3; 11 bases align to TRBD2. There are 15 residues in the CDR3. Trimming took 4 bases from V and 5 from J; bases not matched to a gene: 8. Germline CDR1 and CDR2: SQVTM and ANQGSEA. CDR3 protein: CSVGIAGGPGDTQYF. The CDR3 DNA is TGCAGCGTTGGGATAGCGGGGGGGCCCGGAGATACGCAGTATTTT.

This clonotype showed up many times. V usage is TRBV20-1 and J usage is TRBJ2-5; TRBD2 matches 14 bases. Germline CDR1 and CDR2: DFQATT and SNEGSKA (reference sequence). The CDR3 sequence is 17 residues long. After removal of 1 base from V and 2 bases from J, the junction contained 6 bases not matched to a gene. The CDR3 sequence is CSARVFRTSGGQETQYF. CDR3 nucleotide sequence: TGCAGTGCTAGAGTTTTCCGGACTAGCGGGGGGCAAGAGACCCAGTACTTC.